This T cell receptor (beta chain) appears in the sequencing data of a study of ipilimumab plus nivolumab after autologous stem cell transplantation. Overall study: Typical patient got a few ipilimumab doses and under 10 nivolumab doses (median). The DLBCL group included primary refractory and relapsed cases.

Generated by immunoSEQ multiplex PCR, the TCRdb table keeps only in-frame clones and is missing some. The sample records roughly 86,000 clones, 75% to 85% being singletons. Germline CDR1 is SGHNT and CDR2 is YYREEE (reference sequence). V lost 0 bases to trimming and J lost 3 bases; unmatched junction nucleotides: 7. CDR3 length: 16 amino acids. This TCR derives from a male donor with diffuse large B-cell lymphoma. The sample in question was PBMCs, obtained in a trial of ipilimumab plus nivolumab as post-transplant consolidation. The rearrangement links TRBV5-4 to TRBJ2-3; 7 positions match TRBD2. CDR3 coding DNA: TGTGCCAGCAGCTTGGGGACCCTGGGGGGGACAGATACGCAGTATTTT. Translation: CASSLGTLGGTDTQYF.